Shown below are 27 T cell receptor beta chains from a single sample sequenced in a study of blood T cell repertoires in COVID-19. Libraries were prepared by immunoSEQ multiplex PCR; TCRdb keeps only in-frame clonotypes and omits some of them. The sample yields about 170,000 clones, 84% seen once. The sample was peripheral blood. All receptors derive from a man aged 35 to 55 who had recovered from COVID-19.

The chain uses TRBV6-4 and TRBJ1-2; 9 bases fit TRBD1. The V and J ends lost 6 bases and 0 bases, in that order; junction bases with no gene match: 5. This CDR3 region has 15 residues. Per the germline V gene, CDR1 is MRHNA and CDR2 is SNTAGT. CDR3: CASSQTGGANYGYTF. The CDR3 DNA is TGTGCCAGCAGCCAGACAGGGGGGGCTAACTATGGCTACACCTTC.

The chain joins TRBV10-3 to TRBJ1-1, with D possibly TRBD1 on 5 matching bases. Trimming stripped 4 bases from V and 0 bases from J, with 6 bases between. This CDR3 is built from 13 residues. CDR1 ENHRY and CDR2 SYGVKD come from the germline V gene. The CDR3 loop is CAISGQMNTEAFF. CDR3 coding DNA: TGTGCCATCAGTGGACAGATGAACACTGAAGCTTTCTTT.

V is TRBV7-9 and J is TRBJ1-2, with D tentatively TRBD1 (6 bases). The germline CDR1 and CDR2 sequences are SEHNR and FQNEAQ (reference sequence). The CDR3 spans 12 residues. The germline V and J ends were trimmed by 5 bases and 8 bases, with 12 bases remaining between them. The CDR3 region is CASSMDSMGYTF. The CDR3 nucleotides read TGTGCCAGCAGCATGGACAGTATGGGCTACACCTTC. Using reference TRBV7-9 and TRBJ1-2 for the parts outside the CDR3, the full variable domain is DTGVSQNPRHKITKRGQNVTFRCDPISEHNRLYWYRQTLGQGPEFLTYFQNEAQLEKSRLLSDRFSAERPKGSFSTLEIQRTEQGDSAMYLCASSMDSMGYTFGSGTRLTVV.

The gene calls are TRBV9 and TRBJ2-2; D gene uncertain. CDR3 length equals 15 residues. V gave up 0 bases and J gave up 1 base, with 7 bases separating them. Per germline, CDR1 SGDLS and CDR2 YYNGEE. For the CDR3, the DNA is TGTGCCAGCAGCGTAGATCTGAGGAACACCGGGGAGCTGTTTTTT. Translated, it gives CASSVDLRNTGELFF.

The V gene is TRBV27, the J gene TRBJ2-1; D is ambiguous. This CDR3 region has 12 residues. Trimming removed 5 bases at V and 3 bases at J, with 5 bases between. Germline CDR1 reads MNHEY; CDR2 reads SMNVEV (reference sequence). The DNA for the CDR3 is TGTGCCAGCAGTACTATCTACAATGAGCAGTTCTTC. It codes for CASSTIYNEQFF.

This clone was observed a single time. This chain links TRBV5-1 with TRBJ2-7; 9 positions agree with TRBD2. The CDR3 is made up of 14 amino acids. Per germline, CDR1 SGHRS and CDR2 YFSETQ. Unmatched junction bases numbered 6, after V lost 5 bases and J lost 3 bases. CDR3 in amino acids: CASRLGTSSYEQYF. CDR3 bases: TGCGCCAGCAGATTAGGGACTAGCAGCTACGAGCAGTACTTC.

The DNA of the CDR3 is TGTGCCAGCAGCAAAAGAAGAGGCACAGGGGGCCGGGGCGGGGAGCTGTTTTTT. Amino acids: CASSKRRGTGGRGGELFF. This chain connects TRBV21-1 to TRBJ2-2; TRBD1 is the table's D call and was not checked against the DNA. TRBV21-1 is recorded as a pseudogene. This CDR3 spans 18 amino acids.

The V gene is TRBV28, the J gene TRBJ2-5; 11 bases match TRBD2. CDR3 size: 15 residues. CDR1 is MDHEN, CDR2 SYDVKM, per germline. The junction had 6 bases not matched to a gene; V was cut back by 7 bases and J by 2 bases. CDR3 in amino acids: CASTYGTSGQETQYF. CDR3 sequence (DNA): TGTGCCAGCACCTACGGGACTAGCGGACAAGAGACCCAGTACTTC.

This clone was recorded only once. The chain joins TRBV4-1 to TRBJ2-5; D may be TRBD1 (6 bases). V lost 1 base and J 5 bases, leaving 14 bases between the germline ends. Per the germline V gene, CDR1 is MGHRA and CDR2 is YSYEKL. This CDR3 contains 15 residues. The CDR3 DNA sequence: TGCGCCAGCAGCCAAGGGCCACAGGGTGAGGAGACCCAGTACTTC. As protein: CASSQGPQGEETQYF.

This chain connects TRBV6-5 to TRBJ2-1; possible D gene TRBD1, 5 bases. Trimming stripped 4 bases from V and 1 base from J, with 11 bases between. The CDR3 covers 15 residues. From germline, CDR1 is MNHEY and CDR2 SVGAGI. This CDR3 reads CASSLNSGSYNEQFF. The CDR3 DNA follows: TGTGCCAGCAGTTTGAATTCAGGGTCCTACAATGAGCAGTTCTTC.

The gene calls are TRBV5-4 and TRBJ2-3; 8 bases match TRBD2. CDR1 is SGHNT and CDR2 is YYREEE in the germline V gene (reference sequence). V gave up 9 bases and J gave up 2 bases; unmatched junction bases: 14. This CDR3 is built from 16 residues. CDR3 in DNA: TGTGCCATGGCGGGGGGAGAGAGTAGGGACACAGATACGCAGTATTTT. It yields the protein CAMAGGESRDTDTQYF.

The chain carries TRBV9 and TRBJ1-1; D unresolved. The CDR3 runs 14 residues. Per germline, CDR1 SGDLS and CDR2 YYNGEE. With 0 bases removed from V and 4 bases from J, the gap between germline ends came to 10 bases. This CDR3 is CASSVGAQATEAFF. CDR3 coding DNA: TGTGCCAGCAGCGTAGGGGCCCAGGCCACTGAAGCTTTCTTT.

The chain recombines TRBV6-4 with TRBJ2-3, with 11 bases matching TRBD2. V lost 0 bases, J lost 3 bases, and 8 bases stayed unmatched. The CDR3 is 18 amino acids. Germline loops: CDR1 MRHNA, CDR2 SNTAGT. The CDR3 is CASSDSPGTSGGTDTQYF. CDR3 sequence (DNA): TGTGCCAGCAGTGACTCGCCCGGAACTAGCGGGGGTACAGATACGCAGTATTTT.

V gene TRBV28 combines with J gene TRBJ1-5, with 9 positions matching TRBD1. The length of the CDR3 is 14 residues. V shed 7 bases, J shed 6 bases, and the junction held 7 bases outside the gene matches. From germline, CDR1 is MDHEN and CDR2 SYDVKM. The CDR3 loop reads CASTRDRVSQPQHF. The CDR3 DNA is TGTGCCAGCACCAGGGACAGGGTTTCTCAGCCCCAGCATTTT. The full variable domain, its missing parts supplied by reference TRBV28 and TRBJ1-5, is DVKVTQSSRYLVKRTGEKVFLECVQDMDHENMFWYRQDPGLGLRLIYFSYDVKMKEKGDIPEGYSVSREKKERFSLILESASTNQTSMYLCASTRDRVSQPQHFGDGTRLSIL.

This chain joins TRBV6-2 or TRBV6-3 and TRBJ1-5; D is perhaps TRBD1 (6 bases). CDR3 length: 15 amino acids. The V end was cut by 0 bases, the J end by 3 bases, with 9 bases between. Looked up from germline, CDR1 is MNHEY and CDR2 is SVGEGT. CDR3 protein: CASSYSAGANQPQHF. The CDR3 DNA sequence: TGTGCCAGCAGTTACTCAGCAGGGGCCAATCAGCCCCAGCATTTT.

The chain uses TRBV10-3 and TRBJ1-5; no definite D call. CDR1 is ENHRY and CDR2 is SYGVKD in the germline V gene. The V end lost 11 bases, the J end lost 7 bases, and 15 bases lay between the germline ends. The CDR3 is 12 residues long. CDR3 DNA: TGTGCCGCGACGGGCGAGGGCCAGCCCCAGCATTTT. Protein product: CAATGEGQPQHF.

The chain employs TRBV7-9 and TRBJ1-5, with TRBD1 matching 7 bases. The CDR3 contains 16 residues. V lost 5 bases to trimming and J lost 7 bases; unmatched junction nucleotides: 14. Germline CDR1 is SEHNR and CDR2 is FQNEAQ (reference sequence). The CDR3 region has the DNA TGTGCCAGCAGCCACCAAGGGGCAGGGGGTGGACAGCCCCAGCATTTT. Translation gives CASSHQGAGGGQPQHF.

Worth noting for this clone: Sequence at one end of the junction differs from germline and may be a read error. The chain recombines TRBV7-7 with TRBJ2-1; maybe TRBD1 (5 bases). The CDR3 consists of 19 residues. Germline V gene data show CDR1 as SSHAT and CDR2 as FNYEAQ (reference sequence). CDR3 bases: TGTGCTAGCAGCTTACCGCGAAGAGGCATCAGGGACTCCTACAATGAGCAGTTCTTC. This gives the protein CASSLPRRGIRDSYNEQFF.

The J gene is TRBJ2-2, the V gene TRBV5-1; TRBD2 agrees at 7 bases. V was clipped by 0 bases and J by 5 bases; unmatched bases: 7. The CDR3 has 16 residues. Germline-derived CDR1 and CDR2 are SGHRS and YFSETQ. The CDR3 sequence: CASSLGGSGETGELFF. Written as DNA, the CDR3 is TGCGCCAGCAGCTTGGGGGGCAGCGGGGAAACCGGGGAGCTGTTTTTT.

In nucleotides, the CDR3 is TGTGCTAGTGGTCCCTCCTTCGCGGGGCGTTACGAGCAGTACTTC. The encoded protein is CASGPSFAGRYEQYF. The chain couples TRBV12-5 to TRBJ2-7; the D gene is possibly TRBD2 (6 bases). V was trimmed by 5 bases and J by 4 bases, leaving 18 bases between them. The CDR3 runs to 15 residues. Germline CDR1 reads LGHNT; CDR2 reads FRNRAP.

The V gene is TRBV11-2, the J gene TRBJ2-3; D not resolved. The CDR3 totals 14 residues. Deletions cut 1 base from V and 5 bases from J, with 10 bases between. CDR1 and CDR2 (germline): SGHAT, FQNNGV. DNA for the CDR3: TGTGCCAGCAGCTTAGGGTCCCGAGAAGATACGCAGTATTTT. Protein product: CASSLGSREDTQYF.

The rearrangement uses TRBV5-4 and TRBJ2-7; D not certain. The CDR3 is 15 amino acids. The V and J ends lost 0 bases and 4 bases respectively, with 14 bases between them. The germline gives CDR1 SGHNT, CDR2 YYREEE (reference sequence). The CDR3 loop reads CASSLGGRSEYEQYF. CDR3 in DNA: TGTGCCAGCAGCTTGGGTGGCAGGTCAGAATACGAGCAGTACTTC.

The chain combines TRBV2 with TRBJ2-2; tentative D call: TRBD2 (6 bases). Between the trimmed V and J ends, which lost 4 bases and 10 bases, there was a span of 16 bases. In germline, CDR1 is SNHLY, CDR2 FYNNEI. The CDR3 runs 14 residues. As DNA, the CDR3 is TGTGCCAGCAGTGTATTGATTTGGGAGGAGGAGCTGTTTTTT. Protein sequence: CASSVLIWEEELFF.

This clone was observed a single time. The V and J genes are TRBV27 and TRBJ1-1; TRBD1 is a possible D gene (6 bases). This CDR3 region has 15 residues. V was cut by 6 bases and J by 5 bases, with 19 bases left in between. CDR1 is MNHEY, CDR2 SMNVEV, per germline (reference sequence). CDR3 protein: CASSFMLGAGTEAFF. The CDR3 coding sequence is TGTGCCAGCAGCTTCATGTTGGGGGCTGGTACTGAAGCTTTCTTT.

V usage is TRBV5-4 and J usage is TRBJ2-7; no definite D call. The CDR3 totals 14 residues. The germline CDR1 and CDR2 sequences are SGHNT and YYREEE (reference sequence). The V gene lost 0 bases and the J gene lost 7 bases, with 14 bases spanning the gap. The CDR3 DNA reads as TGTGCCAGCAGCTTGGAGGCTACCATGAGGGAGCAGTACTTC. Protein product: CASSLEATMREQYF.

In DNA form, the CDR3 reads TGTGCCAGTGGCCTACAGGGGCCGAACACCGGGGAGCTGTTTTTT. Protein sequence: CASGLQGPNTGELFF. The chain carries TRBV7-9 and TRBJ2-2; 7 bases are a match to TRBD1. The ends lost 9 bases at V and 0 bases at J; junction bases unmatched: 7. CDR1 is SEHNR and CDR2 is FQNEAQ in the germline V gene (reference sequence). This CDR3 spans 15 amino acids.

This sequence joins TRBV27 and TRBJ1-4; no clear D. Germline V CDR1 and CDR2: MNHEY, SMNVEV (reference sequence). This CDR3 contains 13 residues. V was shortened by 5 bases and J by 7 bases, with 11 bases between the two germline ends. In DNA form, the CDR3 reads TGTGCCAGCAGTCCACCGTGGAGTGAAAAACTGTTTTTT. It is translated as CASSPPWSEKLFF. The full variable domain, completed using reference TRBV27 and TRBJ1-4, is EAQVTQNPRYLITVTGKKLTVTCSQNMNHEYMSWYRQDPGLGLRQIYYSMNVEVTDKGDVPEGYKVSRKEKRNFPLILESPSPNQTSLYFCASSPPWSEKLFFGSGTQLSVL.